The sequence of this T cell receptor beta chain was determined in a study of cytomegalovirus exposure and HLA in healthy donors. Whole-study context: A data release that came early held about 89 million unique TCRs from HLA-typed donors. Broader study findings: Later genetic work tied a missense DCLRE1C variant to beta-chain V and J trimming. Cytomegalovirus status was reportedly diagnosed by the classifier with high specificity and sensitivity. Reportedly, a later analysis found an Asian-associated ancestry cluster had fewer N-insertions than the roughly 700-donor mean.

Details on this clone: The target antigen is unknown.

Amplification used 60 Vbeta primers and 13 Jbeta primers. The repertoire was sequenced with immunoSEQ multiplex PCR; TCRdb's copy has only in-frame clones and lacks some. This sample has approximately 160,000 clones, with over 60% found just once. Looked up from germline, CDR1 is ENHRY and CDR2 is SYGVKD. This CDR3 contains 15 residues. Trimming took 3 bases from V and 4 from J, leaving 14 bases between them. The rearrangement joins TRBV10-3 to TRBJ2-3, with no clear D. This TCR was sampled from a woman aged 25 to 39 in good health and CMV-seronegative. Sequencing was carried out using PBMCs. Here the CDR3 DNA reads TGTGCCATCAGTGAAGGAAACACGGCGGCAGATACGCAGTATTTT. Translating gives CAISEGNTAADTQYF.